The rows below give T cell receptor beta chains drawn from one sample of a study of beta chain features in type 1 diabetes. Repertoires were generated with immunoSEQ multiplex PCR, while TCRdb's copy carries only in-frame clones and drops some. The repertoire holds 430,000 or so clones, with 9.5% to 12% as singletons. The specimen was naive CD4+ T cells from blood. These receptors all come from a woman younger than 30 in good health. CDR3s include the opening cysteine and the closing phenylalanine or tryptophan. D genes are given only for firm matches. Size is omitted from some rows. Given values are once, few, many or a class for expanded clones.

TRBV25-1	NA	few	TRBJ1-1	TGTGCCAGCAGTGAGGCAGTATACACTGAAGCTTTCTTT	CASSEAVYTEAFF
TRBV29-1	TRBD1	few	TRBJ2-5	TGCAGCGTTGAAGGACAGGGGGCAGAGACCCAGTACTTC	CSVEGQGAETQYF
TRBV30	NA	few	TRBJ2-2	TGTGCCTGGAGTCATCAGCCCAACACCGGGGAGCTGTTTTTT	CAWSHQPNTGELFF
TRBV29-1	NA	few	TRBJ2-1	TGCAGCGTGGACCCCCGAGTACGTCCCTACAATGAGCAGTTCTTC	CSVDPRVRPYNEQFF
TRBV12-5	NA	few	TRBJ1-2	TGTGCTAGTGGTTTGGTACCGTCTGGAACCTATGGCTACACCTTC	CASGLVPSGTYGYTF
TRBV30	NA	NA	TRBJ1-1	TGTGCCTCACTAAGACAGGAGGCTTTCTTT	CASLRQEAFF
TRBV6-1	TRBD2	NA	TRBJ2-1	TGTGCCAGCTCCACGGGACTAGCTTCCTACAATGAGCAGTTCTTC	CASSTGLASYNEQFF
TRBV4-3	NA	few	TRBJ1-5	TGCGCCAGCAGCCAAGAACGAGAGCTGCCCCAGCATTTT	CASSQERELPQHF
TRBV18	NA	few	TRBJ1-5	TGTGCCACCTCCTACGCAGGCAATCAGCCCCAGCATTTT	CATSYAGNQPQHF
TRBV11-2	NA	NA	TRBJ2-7	TGTGCCAGCAGCGAGATTAAGGGGCGGGCAGCTCGACAGTACTTC	CASSEIKGRAARQYF
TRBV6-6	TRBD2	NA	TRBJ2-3	TGTGCCACGTTACCGGGACTAGCAACCACAGATACGCAGTATTTT	CATLPGLATTDTQYF
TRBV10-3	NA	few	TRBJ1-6	TGTGCCATCAGTCCGGGGGATTCACCCCTCCACTTT	CAISPGDSPLHF
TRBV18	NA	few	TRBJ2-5	TGTGCCAGCTCACCAGGCAGCTCCGAAGAGACCCAGTACTTC	CASSPGSSEETQYF
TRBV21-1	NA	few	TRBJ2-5	TGTGCCAGCAGCGGACTAGCGGGGGTTGAGACCCAGTACTTC	CASSGLAGVETQYF
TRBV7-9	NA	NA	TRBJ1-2	TGTGCCAGCAGCTTAGGTTTGGGGCAGGGATATGGCTACACCTTC	CASSLGLGQGYGYTF
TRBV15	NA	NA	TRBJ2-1	TGTGCCACCAGCAGAGGTAGGGTTGAGCAGTTCTTC	CATSRGRVEQFF
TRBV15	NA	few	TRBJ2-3	TGTGCCACCAGCAGAGGAGGCGGGAACACAGATACGCAGTATTTT	CATSRGGGNTDTQYF
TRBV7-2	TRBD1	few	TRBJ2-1	TGTGCCAGCAGCTTAGCGTTTTGGGACAGCTACAATGAGCAGTTCTTC	CASSLAFWDSYNEQFF
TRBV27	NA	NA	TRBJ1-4	TGTGCCAGCAGACAGAGATTTCGGGCTAATGAAAAACTGTTTTTT	CASRQRFRANEKLFF
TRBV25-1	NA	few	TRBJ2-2	TGTGCCAGCAGTCCAGTGTCCGGGGAGCTGTTTTTT	CASSPVSGELFF
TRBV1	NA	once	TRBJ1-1	TGCACCAGCAGCCAAGGACAGGGAGACACTGAAGCTTTCTTT	CTSSQGQGDTEAFF
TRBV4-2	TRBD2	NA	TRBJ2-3	TGTGCCAGCAGCCCTAGCGGGAGTGCAGATACGCAGTATTTT	CASSPSGSADTQYF
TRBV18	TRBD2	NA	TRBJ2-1	TGTGCCAGCCCACCCCGAGCGGGAGTTAATGAGCAGTTCTTC	CASPPRAGVNEQFF
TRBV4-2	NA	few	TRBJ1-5	TGTGCCAGCAGCCAAGATTACTCGGGCGGTTACAATCAGCCCCAGCATTTT	CASSQDYSGGYNQPQHF
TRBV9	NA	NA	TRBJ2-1	TGTGCCAGCAGCGTAGCTCCCGGGAGCTACAATGAGCAGTTCTTC	CASSVAPGSYNEQFF
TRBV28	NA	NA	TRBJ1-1	TGTGCCAGCAGTTTATATGGGTATGAAGCTTTCTTT	CASSLYGYEAFF
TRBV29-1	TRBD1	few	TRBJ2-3	TGCAGCGTTACCGGGACAGTCACAGATACGCAGTATTTT	CSVTGTVTDTQYF